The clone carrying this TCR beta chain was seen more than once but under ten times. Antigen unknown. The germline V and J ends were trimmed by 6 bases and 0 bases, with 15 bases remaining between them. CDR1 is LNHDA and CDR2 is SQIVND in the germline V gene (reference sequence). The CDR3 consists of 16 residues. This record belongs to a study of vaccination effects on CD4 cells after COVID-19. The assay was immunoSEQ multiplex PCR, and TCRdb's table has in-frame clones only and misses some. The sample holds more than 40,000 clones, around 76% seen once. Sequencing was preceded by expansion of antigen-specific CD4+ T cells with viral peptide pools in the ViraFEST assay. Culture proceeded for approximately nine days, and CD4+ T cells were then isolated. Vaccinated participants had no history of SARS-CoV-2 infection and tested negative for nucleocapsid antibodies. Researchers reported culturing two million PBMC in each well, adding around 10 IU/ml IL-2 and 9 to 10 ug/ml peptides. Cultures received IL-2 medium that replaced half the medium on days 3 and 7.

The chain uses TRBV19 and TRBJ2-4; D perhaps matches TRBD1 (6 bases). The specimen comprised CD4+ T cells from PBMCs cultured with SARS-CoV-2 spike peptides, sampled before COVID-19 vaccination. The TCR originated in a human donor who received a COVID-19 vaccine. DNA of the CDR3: TGTGCCAGTAGGTCCAGGGGCGTAATAGCCAAAAACATTCAGTACTTC. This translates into CASRSRGVIAKNIQYF.